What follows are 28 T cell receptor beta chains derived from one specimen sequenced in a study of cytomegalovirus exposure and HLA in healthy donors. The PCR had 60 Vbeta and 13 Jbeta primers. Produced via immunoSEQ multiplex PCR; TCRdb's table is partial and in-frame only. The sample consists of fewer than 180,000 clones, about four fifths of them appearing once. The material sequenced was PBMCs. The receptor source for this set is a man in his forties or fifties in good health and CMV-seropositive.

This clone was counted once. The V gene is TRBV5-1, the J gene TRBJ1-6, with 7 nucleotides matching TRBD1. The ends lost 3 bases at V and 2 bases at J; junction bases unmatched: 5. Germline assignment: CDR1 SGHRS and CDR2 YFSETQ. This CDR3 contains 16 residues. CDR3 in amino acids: CASSSGQATYNSPLHF. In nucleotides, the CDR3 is TGCGCCAGCAGCTCCGGACAGGCGACCTATAATTCACCCCTCCACTTT.

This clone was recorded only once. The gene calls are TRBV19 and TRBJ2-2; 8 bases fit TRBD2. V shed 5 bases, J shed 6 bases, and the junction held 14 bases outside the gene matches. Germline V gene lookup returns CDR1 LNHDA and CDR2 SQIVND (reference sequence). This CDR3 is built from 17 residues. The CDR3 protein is CASSWGNGRATPGELFF. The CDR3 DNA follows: TGTGCCAGTAGTTGGGGGAACGGGAGGGCGACGCCCGGGGAGCTGTTTTTT.

The CDR3 reads CASSHPSGGGSEQYF. CDR3 DNA: TGCGCCAGCAGCCACCCCAGCGGGGGGGGTAGCGAGCAGTACTTC. This chain uses TRBV4-1 with TRBJ2-7; 10 bases line up with TRBD2. J lost 6 bases, V lost 3 bases, and 8 bases had no gene match. Germline CDR1 MGHRA, CDR2 YSYEKL. There are 15 residues in the CDR3.

The CDR3 spells CASSGQGAYADTQYF. The CDR3 DNA is TGTGCCAGCAGTGGACAGGGGGCGTACGCAGATACGCAGTATTTT. The V and J genes are TRBV6-1 and TRBJ2-3, with 10 bases lining up with TRBD1. There are 15 residues in the CDR3. With 4 bases clipped from V and 4 bases from J, the junction kept 5 bases outside the gene matches. Germline assignment: CDR1 MNHNS and CDR2 SASEGT.

The CDR3 sequence: CASGFSATGTANTGELFF. CDR3 bases: TGTGCTAGTGGTTTTTCCGCGACCGGGACAGCGAACACCGGGGAGCTGTTTTTT. This chain joins TRBV12-5 and TRBJ2-2, with TRBD1 identical over 7 bases. Trimming took 3 bases from V and 0 from J; bases not matched to a gene: 10. This CDR3 has 18 residues. Looked up from germline, CDR1 is LGHNT and CDR2 is FRNRAP.

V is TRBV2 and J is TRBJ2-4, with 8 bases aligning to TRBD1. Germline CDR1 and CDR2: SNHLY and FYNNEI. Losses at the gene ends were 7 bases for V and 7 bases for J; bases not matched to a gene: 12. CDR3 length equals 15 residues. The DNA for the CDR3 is TGTGCCAGCACCCTGGACAGGGCTTTCGCGAACATTCAGTACTTC. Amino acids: CASTLDRAFANIQYF.

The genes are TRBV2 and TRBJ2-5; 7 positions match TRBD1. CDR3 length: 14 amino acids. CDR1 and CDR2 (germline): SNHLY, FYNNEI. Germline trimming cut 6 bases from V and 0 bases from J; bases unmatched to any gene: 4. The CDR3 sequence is CASSVDRDQETQYF. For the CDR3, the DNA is TGTGCCAGCAGCGTAGACAGGGACCAAGAGACCCAGTACTTC.

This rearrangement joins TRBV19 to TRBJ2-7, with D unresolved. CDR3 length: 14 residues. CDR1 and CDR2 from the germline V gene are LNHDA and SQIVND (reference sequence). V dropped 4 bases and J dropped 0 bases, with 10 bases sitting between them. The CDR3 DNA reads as TGTGCCAGTAGTAAGACCTCTAGCTCCTACGAGCAGTACTTC. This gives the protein CASSKTSSSYEQYF.

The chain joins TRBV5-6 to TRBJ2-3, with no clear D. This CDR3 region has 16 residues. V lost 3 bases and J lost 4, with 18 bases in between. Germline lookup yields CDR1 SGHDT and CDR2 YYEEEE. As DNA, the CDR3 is TGTGCCAGCAGCTCCCTACAGTTGGGCGTTTCAGATACGCAGTATTTT. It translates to CASSSLQLGVSDTQYF.

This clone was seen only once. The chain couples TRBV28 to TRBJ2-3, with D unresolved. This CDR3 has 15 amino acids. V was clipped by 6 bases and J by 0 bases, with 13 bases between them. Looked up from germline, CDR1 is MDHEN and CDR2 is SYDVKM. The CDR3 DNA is TGTGCCAGCAGGAGGAGTCCCTTAAGCACAGATACGCAGTATTTT. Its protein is CASRRSPLSTDTQYF.

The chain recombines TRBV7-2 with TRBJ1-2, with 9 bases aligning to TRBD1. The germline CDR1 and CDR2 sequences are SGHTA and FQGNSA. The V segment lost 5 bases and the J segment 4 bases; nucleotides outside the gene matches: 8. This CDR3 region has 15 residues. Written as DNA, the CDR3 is TGTGCCAGCAGCCGCCGGGGACAGGGAGCCTATGGCTACACCTTC. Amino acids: CASSRRGQGAYGYTF.

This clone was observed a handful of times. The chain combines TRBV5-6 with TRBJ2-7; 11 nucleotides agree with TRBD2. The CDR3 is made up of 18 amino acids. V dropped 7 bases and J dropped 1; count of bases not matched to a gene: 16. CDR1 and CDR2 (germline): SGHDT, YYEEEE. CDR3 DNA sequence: TGTGCCAGCTCATCGACAGTTTTTATAGCGGGAGGGTCCTACGAGCAGTACTTC. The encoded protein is CASSSTVFIAGGSYEQYF.

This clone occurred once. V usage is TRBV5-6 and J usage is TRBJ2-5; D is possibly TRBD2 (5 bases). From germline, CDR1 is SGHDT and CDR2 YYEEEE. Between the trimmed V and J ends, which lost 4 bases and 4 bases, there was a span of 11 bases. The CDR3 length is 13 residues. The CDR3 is CASSERGPETQYF. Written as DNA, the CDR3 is TGTGCCAGCAGCGAACGAGGGCCAGAGACCCAGTACTTC.

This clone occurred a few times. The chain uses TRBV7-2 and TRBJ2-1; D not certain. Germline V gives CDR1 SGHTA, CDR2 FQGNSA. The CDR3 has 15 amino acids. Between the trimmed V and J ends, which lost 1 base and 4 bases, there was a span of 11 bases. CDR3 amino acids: CASSLVPGGYNEQFF. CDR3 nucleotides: TGTGCCAGCAGCTTAGTGCCAGGTGGTTACAATGAGCAGTTCTTC.

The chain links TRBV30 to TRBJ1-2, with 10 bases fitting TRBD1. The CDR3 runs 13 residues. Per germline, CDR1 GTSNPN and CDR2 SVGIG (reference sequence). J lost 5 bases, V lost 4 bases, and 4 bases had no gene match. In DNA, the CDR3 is TGTGCCTGGACCCGACAGGGGGCGTATGGCTACACCTTC. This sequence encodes CAWTRQGAYGYTF.

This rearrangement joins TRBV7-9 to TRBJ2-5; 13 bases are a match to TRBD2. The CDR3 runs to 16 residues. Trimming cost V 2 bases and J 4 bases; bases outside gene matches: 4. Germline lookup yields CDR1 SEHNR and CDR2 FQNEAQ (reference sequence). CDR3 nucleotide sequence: TGTGCCAGCAGCTTAACTAGCGGGAGGGCCGGAGAGACCCAGTACTTC. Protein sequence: CASSLTSGRAGETQYF.

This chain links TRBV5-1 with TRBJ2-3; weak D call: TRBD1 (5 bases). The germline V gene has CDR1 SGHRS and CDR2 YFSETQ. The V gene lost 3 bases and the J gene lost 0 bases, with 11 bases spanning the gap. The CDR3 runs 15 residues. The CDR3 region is CASSSMTASTDTQYF. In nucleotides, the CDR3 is TGCGCCAGCAGCTCAATGACAGCTAGCACAGATACGCAGTATTTT.

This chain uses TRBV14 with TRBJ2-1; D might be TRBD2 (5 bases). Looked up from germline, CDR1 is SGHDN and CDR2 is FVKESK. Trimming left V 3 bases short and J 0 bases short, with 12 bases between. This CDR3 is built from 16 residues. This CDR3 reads CASSQDQRGSYNEQFF. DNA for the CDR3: TGTGCCAGCAGCCAGGACCAACGGGGCTCCTACAATGAGCAGTTCTTC. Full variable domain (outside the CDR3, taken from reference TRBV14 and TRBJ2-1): EAGVTQFPSHSVIEKGQTVTLRCDPISGHDNLYWYRRVMGKEIKFLLHFVKESKQDESGMPNNRFLAERTGGTYSTLKVQPAELEDSGVYFCASSQDQRGSYNEQFFGPGTRLTVL.

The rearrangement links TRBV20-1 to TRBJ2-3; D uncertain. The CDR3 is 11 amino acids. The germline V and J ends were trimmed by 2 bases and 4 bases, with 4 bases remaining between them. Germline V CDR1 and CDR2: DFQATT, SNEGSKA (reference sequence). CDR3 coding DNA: TGCAGTGCTAGACTTTCAGATACGCAGTATTTT. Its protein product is CSARLSDTQYF.

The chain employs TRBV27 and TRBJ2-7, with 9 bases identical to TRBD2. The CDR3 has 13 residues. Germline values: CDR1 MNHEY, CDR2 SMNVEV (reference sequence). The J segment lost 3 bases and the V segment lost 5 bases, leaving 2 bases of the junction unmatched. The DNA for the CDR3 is TGTGCCAGCAGTCGACTAGCGGTCTACGAGCAGTACTTC. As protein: CASSRLAVYEQYF.

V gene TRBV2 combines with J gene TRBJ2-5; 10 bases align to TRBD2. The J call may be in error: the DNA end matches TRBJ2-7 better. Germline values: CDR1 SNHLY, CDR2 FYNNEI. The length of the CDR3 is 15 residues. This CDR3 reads CASTGRTSGPYEQYF. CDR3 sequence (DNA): TGTGCCAGCACCGGGAGGACTAGCGGCCCCTACGAGCAGTACTTC.

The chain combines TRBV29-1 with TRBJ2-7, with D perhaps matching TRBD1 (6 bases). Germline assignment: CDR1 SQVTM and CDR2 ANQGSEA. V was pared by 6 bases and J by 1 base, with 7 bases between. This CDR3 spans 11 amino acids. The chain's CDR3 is CSVGTSYEQYF. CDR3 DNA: TGCAGCGTCGGGACATCCTACGAGCAGTACTTC.

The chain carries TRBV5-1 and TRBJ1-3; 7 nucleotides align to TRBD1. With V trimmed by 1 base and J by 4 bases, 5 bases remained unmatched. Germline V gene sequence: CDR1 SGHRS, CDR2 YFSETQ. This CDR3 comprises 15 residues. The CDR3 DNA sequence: TGCGCCAGCAGCTTGTCAGGGACAGAGGGAAACACCATATATTTT. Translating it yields CASSLSGTEGNTIYF.

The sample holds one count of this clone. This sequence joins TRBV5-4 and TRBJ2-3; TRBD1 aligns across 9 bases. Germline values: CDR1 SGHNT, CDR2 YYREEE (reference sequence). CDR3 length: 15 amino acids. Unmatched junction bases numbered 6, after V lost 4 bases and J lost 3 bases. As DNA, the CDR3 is TGTGCCAGCAGCCCAGGGACAGGGTGGACAGATACGCAGTATTTT. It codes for CASSPGTGWTDTQYF.

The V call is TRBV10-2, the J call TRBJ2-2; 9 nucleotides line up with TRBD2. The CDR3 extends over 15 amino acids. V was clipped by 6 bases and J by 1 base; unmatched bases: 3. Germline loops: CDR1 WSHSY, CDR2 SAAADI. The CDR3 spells CASRGLAENTGELFF. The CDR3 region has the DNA TGCGCCAGCAGGGGACTAGCAGAGAACACCGGGGAGCTGTTTTTT.

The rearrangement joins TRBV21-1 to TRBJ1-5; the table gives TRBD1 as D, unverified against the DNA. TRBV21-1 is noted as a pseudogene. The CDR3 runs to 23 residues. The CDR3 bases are TGTGCCAGCAGCAAAGCCCTTGAAACTCCGGGACAGGGGGGGACCTTTAGCAATCAGCCCCAGCATTTT. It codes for CASSKALETPGQGGTFSNQPQHF.

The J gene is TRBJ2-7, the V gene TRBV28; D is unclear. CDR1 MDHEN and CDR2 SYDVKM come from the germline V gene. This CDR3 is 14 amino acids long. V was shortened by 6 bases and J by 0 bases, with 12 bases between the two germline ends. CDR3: CASSSNPGSYEQYF. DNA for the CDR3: TGTGCCAGCAGCTCTAACCCAGGCTCCTACGAGCAGTACTTC.

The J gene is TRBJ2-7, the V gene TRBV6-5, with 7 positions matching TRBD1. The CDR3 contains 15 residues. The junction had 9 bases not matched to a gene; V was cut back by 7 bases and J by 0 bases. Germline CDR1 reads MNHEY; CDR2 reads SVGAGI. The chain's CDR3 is CASTRGQEPSYEQYF. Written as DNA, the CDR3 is TGTGCCAGCACAAGAGGACAGGAACCCTCCTACGAGCAGTACTTC.